The 20 T cell receptor beta chains listed next were all sequenced from one sample in a study of cytomegalovirus exposure and HLA in healthy donors. Primers: 60 Vbeta forward and 13 Jbeta reverse. Profiling relied on immunoSEQ multiplex PCR, and the TCRdb table lists in-frame clones only, not all of them. In total, the table holds tens of thousands of clones. What was sequenced was PBMCs. The receptors stem from a woman between 40 and 50 years old in good health and CMV-seronegative.

This chain connects TRBV4-2 to TRBJ2-1; TRBD2 matches at 9 bases. Germline assignment: CDR1 LGHNA and CDR2 YNFKEQ. The CDR3 extends over 14 amino acids. Trimming removed 2 bases from V and 7 bases from J; junction bases left unmatched: 3. This CDR3 reads CASSQLAGGNEQFF. CDR3 bases: TGTGCCAGCAGCCAACTGGCGGGAGGGAATGAGCAGTTCTTC.

The rearrangement uses TRBV19 and TRBJ1-5; 7 bases align to TRBD1. The CDR3 covers 13 residues. The V and J ends lost 8 bases and 4 bases, in that order; junction bases with no gene match: 5. Germline V gene data show CDR1 as LNHDA and CDR2 as SQIVND (reference sequence). The CDR3 spells CASEDRRNQPQHF. DNA of the CDR3: TGTGCCAGTGAGGACAGGCGGAATCAGCCCCAGCATTTT. The full variable domain, its missing parts supplied by reference TRBV19 and TRBJ1-5, is DGGITQSPKYLFRKEGQNVTLSCEQNLNHDAMYWYRQDPGQGLRLIYYSQIVNDFQKGDIAEGYSVSREKKESFPLTVTSAQKNPTAFYLCASEDRRNQPQHFGDGTRLSIL.

The chain links TRBV7-8 to TRBJ2-7; a possible D gene is TRBD2 (5 bases). Trimming stripped 2 bases from V and 0 bases from J, with 8 bases between. Germline V gene lookup returns CDR1 SGHVS and CDR2 FQNEAQ. The CDR3 is 14 residues long. CDR3 DNA sequence: TGTGCCAGCAGCTTAAGAGCGGACTCCTACGAGCAGTACTTC. Translated: CASSLRADSYEQYF.

This chain uses TRBV5-1 with TRBJ2-5; D is unclear. The CDR3 length is 13 residues. Between the trimmed V and J ends, which lost 0 bases and 0 bases, there was a span of 3 bases. Looked up from germline, CDR1 is SGHRS and CDR2 is YFSETQ. The CDR3 bases are TGCGCCAGCAGCTTGGTATACCAAGAGACCCAGTACTTC. Its translation is CASSLVYQETQYF.

This chain connects TRBV5-6 to TRBJ1-1; TRBD1 matches 7 bases. Germline V gene sequence: CDR1 SGHDT, CDR2 YYEEEE. V lost 2 bases, J lost 2 bases, and 9 bases stayed unmatched. CDR3 length: 16 amino acids. CDR3 protein: CASSFSAGTVNTEAFF. The DNA for the CDR3 is TGTGCCAGCAGCTTTTCCGCCGGGACAGTAAACACTGAAGCTTTCTTT. Together with reference TRBV5-6 and TRBJ1-1, the CDR3 gives the full variable domain: DAGVTQSPTHLIKTRGQQVTLRCSPKSGHDTVSWYQQALGQGPQFIFQYYEEEERQRGNFPDRFSGHQFPNYSSELNVNALLLGDSALYLCASSFSAGTVNTEAFFGQGTRLTVV.

The genes are TRBV6-5 and TRBJ2-3; no reliable D call. Germline loops: CDR1 MNHEY, CDR2 SVGAGI. The length of the CDR3 is 12 residues. Deletions cut 4 bases from V and 6 bases from J, with 8 bases between. The CDR3 bases are TGTGCCAGCAGTTCCGACGGGGATACGCAGTATTTT. This gives the protein CASSSDGDTQYF.

The chain employs TRBV29-1 and TRBJ2-3; a weak D match, TRBD1 (6 bases). Per germline, CDR1 SQVTM and CDR2 ANQGSEA. V was shortened by 4 bases and J by 4 bases, with 15 bases between the two germline ends. This CDR3 has 14 residues. The CDR3 sequence is CSVVGWGHADTQYF. Here the CDR3 DNA reads TGCAGCGTTGTTGGCTGGGGGCATGCAGATACGCAGTATTTT.

J is TRBJ2-5 and V is TRBV7-3; TRBD1 might be the D (5 bases). The ends were cut back, 5 bases at V and 5 bases at J, with 18 bases in the middle. This CDR3 has 15 amino acids. Per the germline V gene, CDR1 is SGHTA and CDR2 is FQGTGA. This CDR3 is CASSPGLPGLETQYF. In nucleotides, the CDR3 is TGTGCCAGCAGCCCCGGGCTACCAGGGCTGGAGACCCAGTACTTC.

The chain carries TRBV27 and TRBJ2-7, with 7 bases matching TRBD1. Germline V lookup: CDR1 MNHEY, CDR2 SMNVEV (reference sequence). V lost 3 bases to trimming and J lost 2 bases; unmatched junction nucleotides: 7. The CDR3 runs 15 residues. CDR3 protein: CASSFLGQSAYEQYF. In DNA, the CDR3 is TGTGCCAGCAGTTTCCTGGGACAGAGCGCCTACGAGCAGTACTTC.

The V gene is TRBV7-9, the J gene TRBJ1-1; 10 nucleotides align to TRBD1. The CDR3 totals 15 residues. Germline trimming cut 1 base from V and 5 bases from J; bases unmatched to any gene: 4. Germline CDR1 SEHNR, CDR2 FQNEAQ (reference sequence). The DNA of the CDR3 is TGTGCCAGCAGCTTAGGACAGGGGGCAATAACTGAAGCTTTCTTT. Translated: CASSLGQGAITEAFF.

This chain connects TRBV10-3 to TRBJ2-7; 8 bases agree with TRBD2. V lost 11 bases, J lost 4 bases, and 13 bases stayed unmatched. Germline CDR1 is ENHRY and CDR2 is SYGVKD. There are 14 residues in the CDR3. CDR3 loop: CASGGAGDLYEQYF. The DNA for the CDR3 is TGTGCCTCGGGTGGAGCGGGAGACTTATACGAGCAGTACTTC.

This rearrangement joins TRBV5-1 to TRBJ2-2; weak D call: TRBD1 (5 bases). CDR3 length equals 16 residues. V lost 4 bases, J lost 1 base, and 14 bases lay in between. Germline assignment: CDR1 SGHRS and CDR2 YFSETQ. The CDR3 loop is CASSRANQGNTGELFF. The CDR3 bases are TGCGCCAGCAGCCGGGCCAATCAGGGGAACACCGGGGAGCTGTTTTTT.

The chain is built from TRBV10-1 and TRBJ2-1; 7 bases agree with TRBD1. Looked up from germline, CDR1 is WNHNN and CDR2 is SYGVQD (reference sequence). The CDR3 totals 13 residues. The J segment lost 4 bases and the V segment lost 6 bases, leaving 3 bases of the junction unmatched. The CDR3 coding sequence is TGCGCCAGCAGGGAGGACAGGTACAATGAGCAGTTCTTC. This sequence encodes CASREDRYNEQFF.

The chain employs TRBV7-9 and TRBJ1-2; no clear D gene. The CDR3 totals 16 residues. CDR1 is SEHNR, CDR2 FQNEAQ, per germline (reference sequence). V dropped 4 bases and J dropped 6 bases, with 21 bases sitting between them. CDR3 bases: TGTGCCAGCAGCTCACTTATCCCGGGTATGACGGATGGCTACACCTTC. Protein product: CASSSLIPGMTDGYTF.

The chain uses TRBV19 and TRBJ1-5, with TRBD1 as a possible D gene (5 bases). The CDR3 contains 14 residues. The V end was cut by 3 bases, the J end by 6 bases, with 12 bases between. CDR1 and CDR2 from the germline V gene are LNHDA and SQIVND (reference sequence). The CDR3 region is CASSIKGFGQPQHF. CDR3 bases: TGTGCCAGTAGTATCAAGGGGTTCGGTCAGCCCCAGCATTTT.

The chain joins TRBV30 to TRBJ1-1, with TRBD1 identical over 7 bases. The V gene's germline CDR1 is GTSNPN and CDR2 SVGIG (reference sequence). V dropped 5 bases and J dropped 6; count of bases not matched to a gene: 0. The CDR3 has 10 amino acids. The CDR3 region is CAWGTAEAFF. In nucleotides, the CDR3 is TGTGCCTGGGGGACAGCTGAAGCTTTCTTT. Based on the CDR3 plus reference TRBV30 and TRBJ1-1, the full variable domain is SQTIHQWPATLVQPVGSPLSLECTVEGTSNPNLYWYRQAAGRGLQLLFYSVGIGQISSEVPQNLSASRPQDRQFILSSKKLLLSDSGFYLCAWGTAEAFFGQGTRLTVV.

This chain connects TRBV5-1 to TRBJ2-5; 8 positions match TRBD1. The junction had 10 bases not matched to a gene; V was cut back by 4 bases and J by 2 bases. Germline V gene data show CDR1 as SGHRS and CDR2 as YFSETQ. The CDR3 runs to 16 residues. In DNA form, the CDR3 reads TGCGCCAGCAGCCTGGCCGGCAGGGGGCCGCAAGAGACCCAGTACTTC. This encodes CASSLAGRGPQETQYF.

The J gene is TRBJ2-7, the V gene TRBV28; 7 bases agree with TRBD1. The CDR3 sequence is 14 residues long. Per germline, CDR1 MDHEN and CDR2 SYDVKM. J lost 1 base, V lost 9 bases, and 9 bases had no gene match. The CDR3 protein is CASLGQSHSYEQYF. For the CDR3, the DNA is TGTGCCAGTTTGGGACAGAGTCATTCCTACGAGCAGTACTTC.

The rearrangement joins TRBV10-1 to TRBJ2-7; D perhaps matches TRBD1 (6 bases). V lost 5 bases and J 2 bases, leaving 22 bases between the germline ends. CDR1 WNHNN and CDR2 SYGVQD come from the germline V gene (reference sequence). This CDR3 contains 17 residues. CDR3 amino acids: CASSLQNYRELPYEQYF. The CDR3, as DNA: TGCGCCAGCAGTCTACAAAACTACAGGGAACTACCCTACGAGCAGTACTTC.

The chain carries TRBV5-1 and TRBJ2-2; D may be TRBD2 (5 bases). The ends were cut back, 4 bases at V and 4 bases at J, with 14 bases in the middle. CDR1 and CDR2 (germline): SGHRS, YFSETQ. This CDR3 spans 15 amino acids. The CDR3 loop is CASSQTTGFTGELFF. The CDR3 DNA is TGCGCCAGCAGCCAGACGACGGGGTTCACCGGGGAGCTGTTTTTT.